This T cell receptor (beta chain) derives from a study of T cells after yellow fever vaccination. Study results and caveats: Among primary-vaccination clones, most reappeared after the booster, at around 97% for CD4 and more than 75% for CD8. Peaking on day 5 versus 15, the secondary response was faster but weaker.

5'RACE template switching added a universal primer site and UMIs to TCR cDNA. TCRdb itself ran the 5' RACE reads through MiXCR, one entry per CDR3 protein. The sample lists 450,000 to 550,000 distinct CDR3 sequences; around 21% were seen once. As to this clonotype: What it binds is unknown.

V lost 5 bases, J lost 6 bases, and 17 bases lay in between. The V gene's germline CDR1 is SGHRS and CDR2 YFSETQ. The CDR3 spans 14 residues. V usage is TRBV5-1 and J usage is TRBJ1-1; a weak D match, TRBD1 (5 bases). The clonotype comes from a man aged 25 to 40 who received the YFV17D yellow fever vaccine. The specimen was PBMCs, collected 15 days after the yellow fever booster vaccination. The CDR3 region has the DNA TGCGCCAGCAGACCTACGACTGGGGGACCTGAAGCTTTCTTT. Protein: CASRPTTGGPEAFF. The whole variable domain, remainder taken from reference TRBV5-1 and TRBJ1-1, is KAGVTQTPRYLIKTRGQQVTLSCSPISGHRSVSWYQQTPGQGLQFLFEYFSETQRNKGNFPGRFSGRQFSNSRSEMNVSTLELGDSALYLCASRPTTGGPEAFFGQGTRLTVV.